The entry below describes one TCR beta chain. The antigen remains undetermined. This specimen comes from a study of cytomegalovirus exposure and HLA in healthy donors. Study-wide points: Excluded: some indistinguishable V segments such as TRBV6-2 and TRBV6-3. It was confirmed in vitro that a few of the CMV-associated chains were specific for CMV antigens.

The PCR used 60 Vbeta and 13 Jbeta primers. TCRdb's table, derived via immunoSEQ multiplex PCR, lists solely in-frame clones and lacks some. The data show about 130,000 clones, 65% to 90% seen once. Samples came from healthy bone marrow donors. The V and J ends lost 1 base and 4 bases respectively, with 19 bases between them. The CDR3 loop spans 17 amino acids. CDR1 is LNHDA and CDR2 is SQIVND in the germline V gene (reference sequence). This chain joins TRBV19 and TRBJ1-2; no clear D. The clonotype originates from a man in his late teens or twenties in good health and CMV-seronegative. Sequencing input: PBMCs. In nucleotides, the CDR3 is TGTGCCAGTAGTATAGGACTCGATCTCGCAGGACTCTATGGCTACACCTTC. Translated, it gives CASSIGLDLAGLYGYTF.